This T cell receptor beta chain originates from a study of cytomegalovirus exposure and HLA in healthy donors. About this clone: No antigen is known for it.

The PCR ran on 60 Vbeta and 13 Jbeta primers. Clones were read by immunoSEQ multiplex PCR, and TCRdb kept only the in-frame ones, dropping some. The data contain fewer than 150,000 clones, 85% of them singletons. Overall study results and limits: The analysis excluded some indistinguishable V segments, including TRBV6-2 and TRBV6-3. Most TCR sequences showed up rarely, but some public TCRs showed up in many donors. In a later analysis, several top co-occurrence clusters appeared linked to parvovirus B19, influenza, CMV and Epstein-Barr virus. Later on, analysis showed that most CMV-associated TCR beta chains appeared to be HLA-restricted.

Trimming pared 5 bases from V and 4 bases from J, leaving 15 bases between. Germline V gives CDR1 SGHAT, CDR2 FQNNGV. CDR3 length: 15 amino acids. This rearrangement joins TRBV11-2 to TRBJ2-1; maybe TRBD2 (6 bases). Sequences were obtained from PBMCs. The source is a woman in her 30s in good health and CMV-seropositive. CDR3 amino acids: CASSPVTSPYNEQFF. The CDR3 bases are TGTGCCAGCAGCCCGGTTACTAGCCCTTACAATGAGCAGTTCTTC.